This T cell receptor beta chain was retrieved from a study of cytotoxic CD8 clonotypes in ibrutinib-treated CLL. Study information: Responses comprised 24 partial and 2 complete; at median around 67 months, 14 remained remitted and about twelve progressed. Study conclusions and caveats: Clonality at baseline surpassed age-matched healthy donors and tracked circulating CD8+ T-cell counts.

Turning to this clone: Antigen unknown.

Measured with immunoSEQ multiplex PCR; TCRdb has only the in-frame clones, and not every one. There are some 100,000 clones in the sample; 58% occur only once, and 30% to 45% lies in the top ten. Trimming removed 0 bases at V and 8 bases at J, with 20 bases between. The CDR3 sequence is 16 residues long. The germline V gene has CDR1 SGHRS and CDR2 YFSETQ. The V and J genes are TRBV5-1 and TRBJ1-2; D unclear. This sequence originates from a human donor with chronic lymphocytic leukemia. Here the sequenced sample was PBMCs, taken after 24 months of ibrutinib treatment. The CDR3 protein is CASSLGLREGSYGYTF. The CDR3 region has the DNA TGCGCCAGCAGCTTGGGTTTACGGGAAGGCTCCTACGGCTACACCTTC.